This is a list of T cell receptor beta chains from one sample in a study of blood T cell repertoires in COVID-19. Clones were read by immunoSEQ multiplex PCR, and TCRdb kept only the in-frame ones, dropping some. The sample yields about 300,000 clones, 65% to 85% seen once. The specimen was peripheral blood. The receptors derive from a woman aged 50 to 60 with acute or convalescent COVID-19. The CDR3 runs from the conserved cysteine through the conserved F or W. The D gene is left open where the match is weak.

v_gene: TRBV30
j_gene: TRBJ2-1
d_gene: NA
CDR3aa: CAWSRPRDKTYNEQFF

v_gene: TRBV27
j_gene: TRBJ2-1
d_gene: NA
CDR3aa: CASSLSGGGGGNEQFF

v_gene: TRBV10-3
j_gene: TRBJ1-3
d_gene: NA
CDR3aa: CAISEIGRAGNTIYF

v_gene: TRBV29-1
j_gene: TRBJ2-5
d_gene: NA
CDR3aa: CSTKSRPPLYQETQYF

v_gene: TRBV6-5
j_gene: TRBJ1-2
d_gene: TRBD1
CDR3aa: CASSYQGAGGYTF

v_gene: TRBV6-5
j_gene: TRBJ1-1
d_gene: TRBD1
CDR3aa: CASRTQGKPEAFF

v_gene: TRBV30
j_gene: TRBJ2-3
d_gene: NA
CDR3aa: CAWGGDTQYF

v_gene: TRBV2
j_gene: TRBJ2-6
d_gene: TRBD2
CDR3aa: CASSSSGGALANVLTF

v_gene: TRBV13
j_gene: TRBJ2-3
d_gene: NA
CDR3aa: CASSLERGDTQYF

v_gene: TRBV6-5
j_gene: TRBJ2-3
d_gene: NA
CDR3aa: CASGAPSTDTQYF

v_gene: TRBV28
j_gene: TRBJ2-7
d_gene: NA
CDR3aa: CATTPLGVVYYEQYF

v_gene: TRBV7-3
j_gene: TRBJ2-3
d_gene: NA
CDR3aa: CASSSFGGTDTQYF

v_gene: TRBV19
j_gene: TRBJ2-1
d_gene: NA
CDR3aa: CASSIGQGYNEQFF

v_gene: TRBV16
j_gene: TRBJ2-4
d_gene: NA
CDR3aa: CASSQQGIGNIQYF

v_gene: TRBV3-1/TRBV3-2
j_gene: TRBJ2-7
d_gene: NA
CDR3aa: CASSQVGGAYEQYF

v_gene: TRBV6-6
j_gene: TRBJ2-1
d_gene: TRBD2
CDR3aa: CASAPGLASDEQFF

v_gene: TRBV30
j_gene: TRBJ2-2
d_gene: TRBD1
CDR3aa: CAWSIPGQVTTGELFF

v_gene: TRBV2
j_gene: TRBJ2-3
d_gene: NA
CDR3aa: CASIPGASTDTQYF

v_gene: TRBV30
j_gene: TRBJ1-5
d_gene: TRBD1
CDR3aa: CAWSSGTGRNQPQHF

v_gene: TRBV10-3
j_gene: TRBJ2-1
d_gene: TRBD2
CDR3aa: CAIGSGGEQFF

v_gene: TRBV14
j_gene: TRBJ2-1
d_gene: TRBD1
CDR3aa: CASSQGQGGIHEQFF

v_gene: TRBV24-1
j_gene: TRBJ2-1
d_gene: TRBD1
CDR3aa: CATSDPGTGTYNEQFF

v_gene: TRBV11-3
j_gene: TRBJ1-6
d_gene: TRBD1
CDR3aa: CASSLDGTGGSPLHF

v_gene: TRBV29-1
j_gene: TRBJ2-1
d_gene: NA
CDR3aa: CSASHGANNEQFF

v_gene: TRBV7-9
j_gene: TRBJ2-1
d_gene: TRBD2
CDR3aa: CASSPGTSGGNEQFF

v_gene: TRBV27
j_gene: TRBJ2-3
d_gene: NA
CDR3aa: CASSPRTGDTQYF

v_gene: TRBV7-9
j_gene: TRBJ2-5
d_gene: TRBD2
CDR3aa: CASSLWLAGLSQETQYF

v_gene: TRBV30
j_gene: TRBJ1-2
d_gene: TRBD1
CDR3aa: CAWRAGGTAVDGYTF

v_gene: TRBV7-2
j_gene: TRBJ1-4
d_gene: NA
CDR3aa: CASSYGGANEKLFF

v_gene: TRBV5-4
j_gene: TRBJ2-6
d_gene: TRBD1
CDR3aa: CASSLNRGYGANVLTF

v_gene: TRBV11-2
j_gene: TRBJ1-1
d_gene: NA
CDR3aa: CASSLDIRGEAFF

v_gene: TRBV7-2
j_gene: TRBJ1-6
d_gene: NA
CDR3aa: CASSLGGSSYNSPLHF

v_gene: TRBV29-1
j_gene: TRBJ1-1
d_gene: NA
CDR3aa: CSVALTGNTEAFF

v_gene: TRBV3-1/TRBV3-2
j_gene: TRBJ2-5
d_gene: TRBD2
CDR3aa: CASSQDQGIAGGGETQYF

v_gene: TRBV5-1
j_gene: TRBJ1-1
d_gene: TRBD1
CDR3aa: CASSLATGGWSTEAFF

v_gene: TRBV18
j_gene: TRBJ1-5
d_gene: NA
CDR3aa: CASSPLKKSQGNNQPQHF

v_gene: TRBV25-1
j_gene: TRBJ2-5
d_gene: TRBD2
CDR3aa: CASSEGTSGRVETQYF

v_gene: TRBV27
j_gene: TRBJ1-6
d_gene: NA
CDR3aa: CASSRQDYNSPLHF

v_gene: TRBV11-1
j_gene: TRBJ1-6
d_gene: NA
CDR3aa: CASSANGGLNSPLHF

v_gene: TRBV18
j_gene: TRBJ2-2
d_gene: NA
CDR3aa: CASSPPTSRGTGELFF

v_gene: TRBV6-1
j_gene: TRBJ1-2
d_gene: TRBD1
CDR3aa: CASSEDRGYGYTF

v_gene: TRBV5-1
j_gene: TRBJ2-3
d_gene: TRBD2
CDR3aa: CASSLASSGGRQTDTQYF

v_gene: TRBV11-2
j_gene: TRBJ1-1
d_gene: NA
CDR3aa: CASSLAPGNTEAFF

v_gene: TRBV28
j_gene: TRBJ2-5
d_gene: TRBD2
CDR3aa: CASRAGGTKETQYF

v_gene: TRBV7-9
j_gene: TRBJ2-1
d_gene: NA
CDR3aa: CASSLGVSGNEQFF